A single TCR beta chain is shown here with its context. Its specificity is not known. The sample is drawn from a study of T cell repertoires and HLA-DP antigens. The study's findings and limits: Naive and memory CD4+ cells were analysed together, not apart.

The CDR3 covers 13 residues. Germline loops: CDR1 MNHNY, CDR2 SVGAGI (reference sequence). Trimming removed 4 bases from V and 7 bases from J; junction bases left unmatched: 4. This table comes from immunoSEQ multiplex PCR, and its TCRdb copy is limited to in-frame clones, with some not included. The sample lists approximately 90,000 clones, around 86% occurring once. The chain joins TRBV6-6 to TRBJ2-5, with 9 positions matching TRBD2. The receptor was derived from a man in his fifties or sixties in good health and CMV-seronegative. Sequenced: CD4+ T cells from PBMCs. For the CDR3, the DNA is TGTGCCAGCAGTTCTTGGCGGGAGGGGACCCAGTACTTC. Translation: CASSSWREGTQYF.